This T cell receptor (beta chain) was sequenced for a study of blood T cell repertoires in COVID-19 (TCRdb year 2020). Context from the whole study: Samples covering the acute and convalescent phases of COVID-19 were provided by collaborators in the United States, Italy and Spain. The dataset comprised deeply sampled blood TCRbeta repertoires from subjects exposed to, actively infected with, or recovered from COVID-19. Where available, HLA class I and class II types were taken from metadata supplied by the sample provider and were not determined by assay-based typing. Samples came from the ongoing ImmuneRACE study (first 160 participants) plus 1,254 subjects from 6 global collaborators. The prospective study material was composed of cDNA or gDNA derived from T cells, B-cell-depleted T cells, or PBMCs. Sample metadata almost always included a de-identified subject ID, COVID-19 status, age in years and sex. The repertoires were released in a freely available public database meant as a resource for research on the immune response to SARS-CoV-2.

Overall study outcomes, separate from this receptor: The amount of clinical and demographic metadata varied by source and participant and was provided uncurated.

As regards this clone: The antigen it recognizes is unknown. No base qualities exist here, and no much larger clone lies one base off it.

TCRbeta CDR3 regions were amplified from genomic DNA using the immunoSEQ Assay, a bias-controlled multiplex PCR. In the original analysis: Within the assay, amplification of reference gene primers was used to estimate how many nucleated cells each sample contained. To quantify the absolute abundance of each unique TCRbeta CDR3 rearrangement, sequence reads were collapsed and filtered. For each sample, productive Simpson clonality was calculated by taking the square root of Simpson's diversity index across productive rearrangements. The table was pulled from immuneACCESS by TCRdb, which kept in-frame rearrangements only. Such tables lose some clones; where checked, under half of the loss comes from unresolved V genes, and the rest has no known cause. Clone size and V and J calls were adopted from that table, with D and trimming inferred from the DNA. Across this sample there are 140,000 to 150,000 clones, with 87% seen only once. Of the sample, roughly 4% is held by the ten largest clones.

Participants in the prospective study were aged roughly 18 to 89 years, lived in some 24 United States geographic areas, and enrolled through a virtual design. Cohort assignment in the prospective study relied on participant-reported clinical history from a screening survey and a study questionnaire. Exposed participants had been in contact with someone with a PCR-confirmed or clinician-diagnosed COVID-19 case within 2 weeks of study entry. In the prospective study, whole blood, serum and a nasopharyngeal or oropharyngeal swab were collected from each participant by mobile phlebotomists. Participants in the prospective study had the option to provide additional blood draws and questionnaires over a roughly 2-month period. Before DNA extraction, prospective study blood samples were shipped either frozen or at room temperature. At the junction V is shortened by 0 bases and J by 3 bases; bases outside the gene matches: 3. Taken from the germline V gene, the CDR1 and CDR2 loops are SGDLS and YYNGEE. Including cysteine and phenylalanine, the CDR3 has 15 amino acids. Of the read, only the CDR3 DNA is kept; its 45 bases are in frame from base 1.

This TCR was sampled from a woman in her forties who had been exposed to COVID-19. Sequences were obtained from PBMCs or T cells enriched from blood (not recorded which). Recombination joined TRBV9 with TRBJ2-3; TRBD2 lines up with 8 middle nucleotides. The CDR3 region: CASSVGGGLTDTQYF. The nucleotides read TGTGCCAGCAGCGTAGGCGGGGGGTTAACAGATACGCAGTATTTT. With all but the CDR3 taken from the reference TRBV9 and TRBJ2-3 genes, the full variable domain is: DSGVTQTPKHLITATGQRVTLRCSPRSGDLSVYWYQQSLDQGLQFLIQYYNGEERAKGNILERFSAQQFPDLHSELNLSSLELGDSALYFCASSVGGGLTDTQYFGPGTRLTVL.